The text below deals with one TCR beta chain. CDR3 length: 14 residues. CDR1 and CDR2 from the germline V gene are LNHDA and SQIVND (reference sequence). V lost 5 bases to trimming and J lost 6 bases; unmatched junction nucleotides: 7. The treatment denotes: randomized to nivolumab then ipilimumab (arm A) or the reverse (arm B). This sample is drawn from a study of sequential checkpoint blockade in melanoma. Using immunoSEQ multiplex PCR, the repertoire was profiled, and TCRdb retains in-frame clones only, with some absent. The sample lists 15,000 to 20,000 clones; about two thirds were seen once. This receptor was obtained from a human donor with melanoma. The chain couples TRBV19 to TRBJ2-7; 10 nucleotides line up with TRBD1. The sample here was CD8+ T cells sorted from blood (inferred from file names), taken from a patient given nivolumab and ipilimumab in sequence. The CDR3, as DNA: TGTGCCAGTAGTCCAGGGACAGGGGATTTCGAGCAGTACTTC. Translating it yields CASSPGTGDFEQYF.